The clone carrying this TCR beta chain was counted ten times or more. What it binds is unknown. This record belongs to a study of T cell repertoires in cytomegalovirus infection. The study, taken as a whole, reports: Identification of carriers of CMV plus the relevant HLA was achieved through cumulative public TCR beta family frequency.

The CDR3 totals 14 residues. The V end lost 1 base, the J end lost 0 bases, and 5 bases lay between the germline ends. CDR1 SGHTA and CDR2 FQGNSA come from the germline V gene. A single record per CDR3 protein comes from TCRdb applying MiXCR to the reads. This table holds approximately 130,000 distinct CDR3 sequences, 20% to 30% found once. This chain connects TRBV7-2 to TRBJ2-3; unclear D gene. This clonotype was obtained from a human donor in good health (CMV status not recorded). Some clones in this sample may be carry-over from other donors' samples. Sample: PBMCs, sequenced either directly or after in vitro stimulation (not recorded which). The DNA of the CDR3 is TGTGCCAGCAGCTTAGTTGCTAGCACAGATACGCAGTATTTT. It encodes CASSLVASTDTQYF.